This TCR beta chain stems from a study of somatic mutations in cytotoxic T cells in rheumatoid arthritis. Study-level findings and limits: A single CD8+ clone exceeded 20% of CD8+ cells in about an eighth of the roughly 60 patients.

The authors' processing: There were rare matches between patient CD8+ clones larger than 1% and published virus-specific TCRB sequences. Assay: immunoSEQ multiplex PCR; the TCRdb copy retains only in-frame clones and omits some. The V and J calls and clone size are taken from that table; D and trimming were inferred from the DNA. The sample records some 19,000 clones, about 85% being singletons. V was clipped by 5 bases and J by 7 bases; unmatched bases: 19. There are 17 residues in the CDR3. CDR1 is SGHTA, CDR2 FQGNSA, per germline. In regard to this clone: Its antigen is unknown.

The V gene is TRBV7-2, the J gene TRBJ2-7; 8 nucleotides line up with TRBD2. Sequencing input: CD8+ T cells sorted from blood. This TCR was sampled from a man between 18 and 29 years old with rheumatoid arthritis. The chain's CDR3 is CASSLHSGGRLVGEQYF. Written as DNA, the CDR3 is TGTGCCAGCAGCCTTCACTCGGGGGGGCGCCTTGTGGGGGAGCAGTACTTC.